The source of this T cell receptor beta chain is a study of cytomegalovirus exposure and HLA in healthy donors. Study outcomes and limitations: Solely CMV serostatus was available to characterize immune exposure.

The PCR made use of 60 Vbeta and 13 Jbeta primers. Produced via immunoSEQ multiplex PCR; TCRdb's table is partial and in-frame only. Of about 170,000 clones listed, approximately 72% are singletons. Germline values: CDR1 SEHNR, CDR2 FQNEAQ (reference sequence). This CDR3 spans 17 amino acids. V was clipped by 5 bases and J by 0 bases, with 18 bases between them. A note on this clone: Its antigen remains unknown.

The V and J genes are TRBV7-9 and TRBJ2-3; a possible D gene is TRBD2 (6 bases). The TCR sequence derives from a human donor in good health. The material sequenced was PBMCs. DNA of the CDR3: TGTGCCAGCAGCCTCCCCCTGTGGGGGACTAGCACAGATACGCAGTATTTT. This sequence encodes CASSLPLWGTSTDTQYF. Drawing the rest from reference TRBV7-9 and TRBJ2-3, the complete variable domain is DTGVSQNPRHKITKRGQNVTFRCDPISEHNRLYWYRQTLGQGPEFLTYFQNEAQLEKSRLLSDRFSAERPKGSFSTLEIQRTEQGDSAMYLCASSLPLWGTSTDTQYFGPGTRLTVL.